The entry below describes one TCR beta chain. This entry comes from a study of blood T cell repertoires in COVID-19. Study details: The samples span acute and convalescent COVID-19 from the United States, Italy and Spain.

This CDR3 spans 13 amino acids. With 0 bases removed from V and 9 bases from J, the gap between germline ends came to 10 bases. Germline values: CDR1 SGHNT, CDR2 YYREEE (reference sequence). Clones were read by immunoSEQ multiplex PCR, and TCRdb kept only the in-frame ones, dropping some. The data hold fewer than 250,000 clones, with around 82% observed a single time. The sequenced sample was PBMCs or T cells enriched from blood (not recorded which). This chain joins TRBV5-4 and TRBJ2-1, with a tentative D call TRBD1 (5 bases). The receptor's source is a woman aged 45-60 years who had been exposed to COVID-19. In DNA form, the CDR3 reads TGTGCCAGCAGCTTGGCAGGGCCGGGTGAGCAGTTCTTC. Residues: CASSLAGPGEQFF.